This T cell receptor (beta chain) was identified during a study of T cell changes during pregnancy in multiple sclerosis. V lost 0 bases and J 10 bases, leaving 10 bases between the germline ends. The germline V gene encodes CDR1 MGHRA and CDR2 YSYEKL. The CDR3 has 13 residues. The data were produced by immunoSEQ multiplex PCR, yet TCRdb's version contains in-frame clones alone and is incomplete. The profile shows about 75,000 clones, 94% of them singletons. This material consisted of CD4+ T cells from peripheral blood mononuclear cells, taken after pregnancy. The V call is TRBV4-1, the J call TRBJ2-1; no definite D call. This TCR was sampled from a female donor with multiple sclerosis, enrolled in a pregnancy study. CDR3 protein: CASSQDWQAEQFF. DNA for the CDR3: TGCGCCAGCAGCCAAGATTGGCAGGCGGAGCAGTTCTTC.